These 29 T cell receptor beta chains share one sample of origin, sequenced in a study of sequential checkpoint blockade in melanoma. The protocol was immunoSEQ multiplex PCR, while the TCRdb copy is restricted to in-frame clones and leaves out a portion. This table holds about 8,200 clones, approximately 58% found once. Treatment reported: randomized to nivolumab then ipilimumab (arm A) or the reverse (arm B). The sample here was CD8+ T cells sorted from blood (inferred from file names), taken from a patient given nivolumab and ipilimumab in sequence. Receptors were obtained from a human donor with melanoma.

The rearrangement links TRBV4-1 to TRBJ1-2, with D perhaps TRBD1 (5 bases). V gave up 4 bases and J gave up 0 bases, with 12 bases separating them. CDR3 size: 15 residues. Germline CDR1 and CDR2: MGHRA and YSYEKL. DNA of the CDR3: TGCGCCAGCAGCCTAACAGGACCAGCTAACTATGGCTACACCTTC. Its translation: CASSLTGPANYGYTF.

The rearrangement uses TRBV19 and TRBJ1-5, with a possible D match to TRBD1 (6 bases). The CDR3 totals 16 residues. V was clipped by 0 bases and J by 7 bases, with 16 bases between them. Per the germline V gene, CDR1 is LNHDA and CDR2 is SQIVND (reference sequence). CDR3 nucleotides: TGTGCCAGTAGTATAGAGGGGCGCGGGGGGCACCAGCCCCAGCATTTT. Translated, it gives CASSIEGRGGHQPQHF.

A few counts support this clone. The gene calls are TRBV9 and TRBJ2-7; D gene ambiguous. Germline CDR1 reads SGDLS; CDR2 reads YYNGEE. The CDR3 loop spans 13 amino acids. The V and J ends lost 0 bases and 0 bases respectively, with 4 bases between them. CDR3 protein: CASSVDSSYEQYF. The CDR3 bases are TGTGCCAGCAGCGTAGATAGCTCCTACGAGCAGTACTTC.

The rearrangement links TRBV6-4 to TRBJ2-1; 14 bases agree with TRBD2. Germline CDR1 reads MRHNA; CDR2 reads SNTAGT. V gave up 7 bases and J gave up 8 bases; unmatched junction bases: 4. The CDR3 totals 14 residues. The CDR3: CASKTSGGADEQFF. The CDR3 bases are TGTGCCAGCAAGACTAGCGGGGGGGCTGATGAGCAGTTCTTC.

The chain joins TRBV30 to TRBJ1-6, with D perhaps matching TRBD1 (5 bases). The germline V gene has CDR1 GTSNPN and CDR2 SVGIG (reference sequence). Trimming shortened V by 4 bases and J by 1 base, and 14 bases separated the two germline ends. The CDR3 has 16 amino acids. The CDR3, as DNA: TGTGCCTGGACTAGGTACGGGGGGTCCTATAATTCACCCCTCCACTTT. Translation: CAWTRYGGSYNSPLHF.

This clone was observed a few times. J is TRBJ1-2 and V is TRBV13; D may be TRBD1 (6 bases). V was pared by 5 bases and J by 2 bases, with 18 bases between. The CDR3 runs 16 residues. The germline V gene has CDR1 PRHDT and CDR2 FYEKMQ (reference sequence). The CDR3 is CASSHNAQGPNYGYTF. CDR3 coding DNA: TGTGCCAGCAGCCATAACGCACAGGGACCGAACTATGGCTACACCTTC.

The V call is TRBV13, the J call TRBJ2-7; 8 positions match TRBD1. CDR1 PRHDT and CDR2 FYEKMQ come from the germline V gene (reference sequence). The V and J ends lost 5 bases and 3 bases, in that order; junction bases with no gene match: 9. This CDR3 contains 15 residues. The CDR3 DNA reads as TGTGCCAGCAGCCCCGGACAGGGAGATTACTACGAGCAGTACTTC. Residues: CASSPGQGDYYEQYF. The full variable domain, with the rest looked up from reference TRBV13 and TRBJ2-7, is AAGVIQSPRHLIKEKRETATLKCYPIPRHDTVYWYQQGPGQDPQFLISFYEKMQSDKGSIPDRFSAQQFSDYHSELNMSSLELGDSALYFCASSPGQGDYYEQYFGPGTRLTVT.

The chain uses TRBV2 and TRBJ2-7, with 10 bases lining up with TRBD1. J was trimmed by 5 bases and V by 6 bases; bases with no gene match: 7. Per the germline V gene, CDR1 is SNHLY and CDR2 is FYNNEI. This CDR3 is built from 14 residues. CDR3 sequence reads: CASRFGTGADEQYF. The CDR3 nucleotides read TGTGCCAGCAGGTTCGGGACAGGGGCCGACGAGCAGTACTTC.

The V and J genes are TRBV27 and TRBJ1-2; D may be TRBD1 (5 bases). In germline, CDR1 is MNHEY, CDR2 SMNVEV (reference sequence). The CDR3 totals 15 residues. V lost 2 bases and J lost 4, with 14 bases in between. CDR3 DNA: TGTGCCAGCAGTTTAAGTGCCGGGACTCTCTATGGCTACACCTTC. It translates to CASSLSAGTLYGYTF.

The chain links TRBV11-2 to TRBJ1-5; D might be TRBD1 (5 bases). The CDR3 has 14 residues. Between the trimmed V and J ends, which lost 2 bases and 5 bases, there was a span of 10 bases. CDR1 and CDR2 from the germline V gene are SGHAT and FQNNGV. This chain's CDR3 is CASSLRQGYQPQHF. CDR3 DNA: TGTGCCAGCAGCTTACGGCAGGGCTATCAGCCCCAGCATTTT.

This clone occurred once. For the CDR3, the DNA is TGTGCCAGCAGCTTGCGAGTACTCCCACAGGGCGAGGGCTACACCTTC. The encoded protein is CASSLRVLPQGEGYTF. The chain combines TRBV5-6 with TRBJ1-2, with D maybe TRBD1 (6 bases). V was shortened by 1 base and J by 8 bases, with 21 bases between the two germline ends. This CDR3 region has 16 residues. Germline lookup yields CDR1 SGHDT and CDR2 YYEEEE.

The chain couples TRBV11-2 to TRBJ2-1, with TRBD2 identical over 15 bases. The germline gives CDR1 SGHAT, CDR2 FQNNGV. After removal of 5 bases from V and 8 bases from J, the junction contained 10 bases not matched to a gene. The CDR3 length is 17 residues. The CDR3 nucleotides read TGTGCCAGCAGCCCTCGGACTAGCGGGGGGGAGTTCCATGAGCAGTTCTTC. As protein: CASSPRTSGGEFHEQFF. The full variable domain, rest sourced from reference TRBV11-2 and TRBJ2-1, is EAGVAQSPRYKIIEKRQSVAFWCNPISGHATLYWYQQILGQGPKLLIQFQNNGVVDDSQLPKDRFSAERLKGVDSTLKIQPAKLEDSAVYLCASSPRTSGGEFHEQFFGPGTRLTVL.

This clone was seen a handful of times. The rearrangement uses TRBV5-6 and TRBJ1-5; possible D gene TRBD1, 5 bases. The CDR3 is 15 amino acids. CDR1 SGHDT and CDR2 YYEEEE come from the germline V gene. The V gene lost 2 bases and the J gene lost 3 bases, with 12 bases spanning the gap. CDR3 sequence: CASSLGWGDNQPQHF. The CDR3 region has the DNA TGTGCCAGCAGCTTAGGGTGGGGGGACAATCAGCCCCAGCATTTT.

The CDR3 reads CASSISTGGPFEAFF. The DNA of the CDR3 is TGTGCCAGTAGTATCAGCACAGGGGGTCCATTTGAAGCTTTCTTT. V and J are TRBV19 and TRBJ1-1; 8 bases are shared with TRBD1. Germline V gene sequence: CDR1 LNHDA, CDR2 SQIVND (reference sequence). Trimming took 3 bases from V and 7 from J; bases not matched to a gene: 10. The CDR3 is made up of 15 amino acids. Drawing the rest from reference TRBV19 and TRBJ1-1, the complete variable domain is DGGITQSPKYLFRKEGQNVTLSCEQNLNHDAMYWYRQDPGQGLRLIYYSQIVNDFQKGDIAEGYSVSREKKESFPLTVTSAQKNPTAFYLCASSISTGGPFEAFFGQGTRLTVV.

CDR3 coding DNA: TGTGCCAGCAGTTTTGCAGGTAATCAGCCCCAGCATTTT. Protein: CASSFAGNQPQHF. The V and J genes are TRBV6-4 and TRBJ1-5; unclear D gene. CDR3 size: 13 residues. Trimming pared 5 bases from V and 4 bases from J, leaving 9 bases between. Germline V gene sequence: CDR1 MRHNA, CDR2 SNTAGT.

The V gene is TRBV7-8, the J gene TRBJ1-2; TRBD1 aligns across 9 bases. CDR3 length: 14 residues. Germline V gene lookup returns CDR1 SGHVS and CDR2 FQNEAQ. V gave up 4 bases and J gave up 8 bases; unmatched junction bases: 8. CDR3 in DNA: TGTGCCAGCAGCTCGATACAGGGGGCGGGCGGCTACACCTTC. Amino acids: CASSSIQGAGGYTF. The entire variable domain, with the rest obtained from reference TRBV7-8 and TRBJ1-2, is as follows: GAGVSQSPRYKVAKRGQDVALRCDPISGHVSLFWYQQALGQGPEFLTYFQNEAQLDKSGLPSDRFFAERPEGSVSTLKIQRTQQEDSAVYLCASSSIQGAGGYTFGSGTRLTVV.

In this sample, this clone turned up a few times. The J gene is TRBJ2-7, the V gene TRBV18; 10 bases align to TRBD1. Per the germline V gene, CDR1 is KGHSH and CDR2 is LQKENI. This CDR3 region has 14 residues. After removal of 6 bases from V and 2 bases from J, the junction contained 4 bases not matched to a gene. The DNA for the CDR3 is TGTGCCAGCTCGCTCGGGACAGGGGCCTACGAGCAGTACTTC. Translated: CASSLGTGAYEQYF.

J is TRBJ1-2 and V is TRBV4-1; no clear D gene. Germline CDR1 and CDR2: MGHRA and YSYEKL. This CDR3 has 15 amino acids. Trimming took off 0 bases at V and 4 bases at J, with 12 bases between the two ends. The CDR3 protein is CASSQDFGRGYGYTF. In DNA, the CDR3 is TGCGCCAGCAGCCAAGATTTCGGCCGAGGCTATGGCTACACCTTC.

V and J are TRBV7-9 and TRBJ2-5, with TRBD2 matching over 7 bases. The J call is in doubt because the DNA end fits TRBJ2-7 better. CDR1 is SEHNR and CDR2 is FQNEAQ in the germline V gene (reference sequence). CDR3 length: 14 residues. CDR3 in amino acids: CASSFPGGRNEQYF. The CDR3 nucleotides are TGTGCCAGCAGCTTTCCGGGGGGAAGGAACGAGCAGTACTTC.

V gene TRBV7-6 combines with J gene TRBJ1-2, with D perhaps matching TRBD1 (6 bases). This CDR3 is 12 amino acids long. Trimming removed 5 bases at V and 6 bases at J, with 10 bases between. Germline loops: CDR1 SGHVS, CDR2 FNYEAQ. The CDR3 loop reads CASSAQGNGYTF. The CDR3, as DNA: TGTGCCAGCAGCGCACAGGGAAATGGCTACACCTTC.

The V call is TRBV19, the J call TRBJ1-2, with 7 bases identical to TRBD1. This CDR3 has 15 amino acids. The germline V gene has CDR1 LNHDA and CDR2 SQIVND (reference sequence). J lost 6 bases, V lost 7 bases, and 14 bases had no gene match. In DNA, the CDR3 is TGTGCCAGTACCGCTATTGGACAGGCCACCGATGGCTACACCTTC. Translation gives CASTAIGQATDGYTF.

This clone qualifies as medium-sized. This rearrangement joins TRBV4-1 to TRBJ2-7; a weak D match, TRBD2 (5 bases). The V gene lost 1 base and the J gene lost 3 bases, with 13 bases spanning the gap. Per the germline V gene, CDR1 is MGHRA and CDR2 is YSYEKL. The CDR3 extends over 15 amino acids. The CDR3 region has the DNA TGCGCCAGCAGCCAAGTAGTGGGCCGGGGCTACGAGCAGTACTTC. Amino acids: CASSQVVGRGYEQYF.

This clone showed up just a few times. V gene TRBV27 combines with J gene TRBJ1-5; 10 bases map to TRBD1. This CDR3 has 18 residues. From germline, CDR1 is MNHEY and CDR2 SMNVEV (reference sequence). Trimming took 4 bases from V and 0 from J; bases not matched to a gene: 9. Here the CDR3 reads CASSSGTGEVDSNQPQHF. In nucleotides, the CDR3 is TGTGCCAGCAGTTCAGGGACAGGGGAGGTCGATAGCAATCAGCCCCAGCATTTT.

The V and J genes are TRBV27 and TRBJ2-2, with D maybe TRBD2 (5 bases). This CDR3 has 11 residues. Germline V gene data show CDR1 as MNHEY and CDR2 as SMNVEV (reference sequence). Trimming took 8 bases from V and 6 from J, leaving 7 bases between them. The CDR3: CASYGAGELFF. In nucleotides, the CDR3 is TGTGCCAGCTACGGGGCCGGGGAGCTGTTTTTT.

In its sample, this clone is medium-sized (0.01 to 0.1%). The rearrangement uses TRBV27 and TRBJ2-7; 7 bases fit TRBD1. Germline V gene sequence: CDR1 MNHEY, CDR2 SMNVEV (reference sequence). The CDR3 runs to 15 residues. J gave up 3 bases and V 6 bases, and 11 bases lay outside the gene matches. The CDR3 coding sequence is TGTGCCAGCAGGCAAGGCTGGGCAGGGGGCTACGAGCAGTACTTC. This gives the protein CASRQGWAGGYEQYF.

This clone was counted between two and nine times. The chain links TRBV15 to TRBJ2-7; 10 bases map to TRBD1. The CDR3 runs to 15 residues. V lost 4 bases to trimming and J lost 0 bases; unmatched junction nucleotides: 3. CDR1 and CDR2 from the germline V gene are LNHNV and YYDKDF (reference sequence). CDR3 DNA sequence: TGTGCCACCAGCAAGGGGACAGGGGCCTCCTACGAGCAGTACTTC. Translating gives CATSKGTGASYEQYF.

As to this clone: A much bigger clone sits one base away, suggesting this may be a read error. The genes are TRBV4-2 and TRBJ2-7, with D uncertain. V was trimmed by 0 bases and J by 2 bases, leaving 8 bases between them. This CDR3 contains 14 residues. CDR1 is LGHNA and CDR2 is YNFKEQ in the germline V gene. Here the CDR3 reads CASSQDDNPYEQYF. CDR3 coding DNA: TGTGCCAGCAGCCAAGATGACAACCCCTACGAGCAGTACTTC.

This sequence joins TRBV27 and TRBJ1-5; 10 nucleotides agree with TRBD1. Unmatched junction bases numbered 5, after V lost 6 bases and J lost 3 bases. The germline gives CDR1 MNHEY, CDR2 SMNVEV (reference sequence). There are 15 residues in the CDR3. The CDR3 bases are TGTGCCAGCAGATTCGGACAGGGGGTCAATCAGCCCCAGCATTTT. It yields the protein CASRFGQGVNQPQHF.

CDR3 bases: TGTGCCAGCAGCTACCAGGTTACTAACTATGGCTACACCTTC. It codes for CASSYQVTNYGYTF. This rearrangement joins TRBV21-1 to TRBJ1-2; the D call in the table, TRBD1, was not verified against the DNA. TRBV21-1 is a known pseudogene. This CDR3 spans 14 amino acids.